The clone carrying this T cell receptor (beta chain) was seen only once. The data originate from a study of blood T cell repertoires in COVID-19. Looking at the study overall: Acute-phase and convalescent COVID-19 samples originated in the United States, Italy and Spain.

V dropped 5 bases and J dropped 5; count of bases not matched to a gene: 13. The V gene's germline CDR1 is LGHDT and CDR2 YNNKEL (reference sequence). The CDR3 consists of 17 residues. The data were produced by immunoSEQ multiplex PCR, yet TCRdb's version contains in-frame clones alone and is incomplete. In the table there are a few hundred thousand clones, roughly 87% of which are singletons. This clonotype originated in a man aged 35 to 55 with active or convalescent COVID-19. Sequencing input: peripheral blood. The chain has TRBV3-1 (or the pseudogene TRBV3-2) and TRBJ2-1, with 9 bases fitting TRBD2. As DNA, the CDR3 is TGTGCCAGCAGCAACCTCCCAGCTCGCGGGAGGGACAATGAGCAGTTCTTC. As protein: CASSNLPARGRDNEQFF.